A single sample is the source of the 21 T cell receptor beta chains below, sequenced in a study of PD-L1 blockade in urothelial cancer. Measured with immunoSEQ multiplex PCR; TCRdb has only the in-frame clones, and not every one. The table includes 25,000 to 35,000 clones, approximately 86% detected once. The specimen comprised PBMCs, sampled around atezolizumab (anti-PD-L1) treatment. The receptors come from a man aged 50-60 years with urothelial cancer.

The chain couples TRBV6-5 to TRBJ1-2; 8 bases are shared with TRBD1. Germline values: CDR1 MNHEY, CDR2 SVGAGI. This CDR3 is built from 13 residues. V shed 6 bases and J 3 bases; nucleotides not matched to a gene: 3. The CDR3 spells CASRPTGDYGYTF. The CDR3, as DNA: TGTGCCAGCAGACCGACAGGGGACTATGGCTACACCTTC.

This clone was observed a handful of times. The chain uses TRBV20-1 and TRBJ2-5; D call uncertain. Germline CDR1 DFQATT, CDR2 SNEGSKA (reference sequence). Trimming took off 6 bases at V and 5 bases at J, with 10 bases between the two ends. This CDR3 comprises 11 residues. Here the CDR3 reads CSAVRSETQYF. As DNA, the CDR3 is TGCAGTGCCGTCCGTTCCGAGACCCAGTACTTC.

The chain is built from TRBV11-2 and TRBJ2-5; 9 bases line up with TRBD2. The V and J ends lost 4 bases and 1 base, in that order; junction bases with no gene match: 10. There are 17 residues in the CDR3. CDR1 and CDR2 from the germline V gene are SGHAT and FQNNGV. For the CDR3, the DNA is TGTGCCAGCAGCTCAGGGGTGCTAGCGGGACCCCAAGAGACCCAGTACTTC. This gives the protein CASSSGVLAGPQETQYF. Combining the CDR3 with reference TRBV11-2 and TRBJ2-5 gives the whole variable domain EAGVAQSPRYKIIEKRQSVAFWCNPISGHATLYWYQQILGQGPKLLIQFQNNGVVDDSQLPKDRFSAERLKGVDSTLKIQPAKLEDSAVYLCASSSGVLAGPQETQYFGPGTRLLVL.

The CDR3 loop reads CASSYDRGGSYGYTF. DNA of the CDR3: TGTGCCAGCAGTTACGACAGGGGGGGAAGCTATGGCTACACCTTC. This rearrangement joins TRBV27 to TRBJ1-2; 9 bases map to TRBD1. The length of the CDR3 is 15 residues. V trimming: 4 bases; J trimming: 4 bases; junction bases outside the gene matches: 7. Germline CDR1 reads MNHEY; CDR2 reads SMNVEV (reference sequence).

V is TRBV27 and J is TRBJ2-3, with TRBD2 identical over 11 bases. This CDR3 has 17 residues. Unmatched junction bases numbered 9, after V lost 5 bases and J lost 2 bases. Germline V CDR1 and CDR2: MNHEY, SMNVEV (reference sequence). The CDR3 sequence: CASSNRLAGSSTDTQYF. The CDR3 DNA is TGTGCCAGCAGTAACAGACTAGCGGGGAGCTCCACAGATACGCAGTATTTT.

This chain joins TRBV6-1 and TRBJ1-6; tentatively, D is TRBD1 (5 bases). Per germline, CDR1 MNHNS and CDR2 SASEGT. This CDR3 is 14 amino acids long. V was cut by 5 bases and J by 8 bases, with 13 bases left in between. CDR3 loop: CASSQNRIDSPLHF. DNA for the CDR3: TGTGCCAGCAGTCAGAACAGGATTGATTCACCCCTCCACTTT.

This sequence joins TRBV19 and TRBJ1-1; 8 positions match TRBD1. CDR1 is LNHDA and CDR2 is SQIVND in the germline V gene (reference sequence). J was trimmed by 1 base and V by 5 bases; bases with no gene match: 9. The CDR3 sequence is 16 residues long. CDR3 in DNA: TGTGCCAGTAGTCTTATCCCGACAGGGGCGAACACTGAAGCTTTCTTT. Its translation: CASSLIPTGANTEAFF.

The CDR3: CAIRGTGNTGELFF. In DNA, the CDR3 is TGTGCCATCAGAGGGACAGGGAACACCGGGGAGCTGTTTTTT. The chain has TRBV10-3 and TRBJ2-2; 8 bases are a match to TRBD1. The CDR3 extends over 14 amino acids. Germline lookup yields CDR1 ENHRY and CDR2 SYGVKD. V was clipped by 6 bases and J by 1 base; unmatched bases: 1.

V and J are TRBV6-4 and TRBJ1-1; tentatively, D is TRBD1 (5 bases). V was pared by 4 bases and J by 5 bases, with 11 bases between. The CDR3 has 13 amino acids. The germline CDR1 and CDR2 sequences are MRHNA and SNTAGT. The CDR3 bases are TGTGCCAGCAGTGCCGCAGGGAGGACTGAAGCTTTCTTT. Its protein product is CASSAAGRTEAFF.

The genes are TRBV10-3 and TRBJ1-2; D ambiguous. CDR1 is ENHRY, CDR2 SYGVKD, per germline. This CDR3 has 13 residues. V dropped 6 bases and J dropped 6 bases, with 14 bases sitting between them. The CDR3 sequence: CAISGLDEDGYTF. The CDR3 DNA reads TGTGCCATCAGCGGACTAGACGAGGATGGCTACACCTTC.

This chain connects TRBV5-1 to TRBJ2-3; D unresolved. This CDR3 comprises 14 residues. V dropped 5 bases and J dropped 1 base, with 11 bases sitting between them. Germline CDR1 SGHRS, CDR2 YFSETQ. The CDR3 region has the DNA TGCGCCAGCAGTATCGGTGTTGGCACAGATACGCAGTATTTT. Its protein is CASSIGVGTDTQYF.

This chain connects TRBV2 to TRBJ2-2; 8 positions match TRBD1. Per germline, CDR1 SNHLY and CDR2 FYNNEI. The ends lost 6 bases at V and 0 bases at J; junction bases unmatched: 9. The CDR3 runs 17 residues. CDR3 DNA: TGTGCCAGCAGCCTAAGGGCGGGACAGGCGAACACCGGGGAGCTGTTTTTT. It translates to CASSLRAGQANTGELFF.

This clone was recorded once. The genes are TRBV5-4 and TRBJ2-2; TRBD1 agrees at 7 bases. The CDR3 totals 14 residues. Germline V lookup: CDR1 SGHNT, CDR2 YYREEE (reference sequence). V was clipped by 0 bases and J by 7 bases; unmatched bases: 3. CDR3 DNA sequence: TGTGCCAGCAGCTTGGAGGGGGCCATCGGGGAGCTGTTTTTT. Its translation is CASSLEGAIGELFF.

This clone was recorded once. J is TRBJ2-7 and V is TRBV7-8; TRBD2 aligns across 7 bases. This CDR3 spans 14 amino acids. Trimming at V came to 6 bases and at J to 4 bases, leaving 9 bases not matched to a gene. Per the germline V gene, CDR1 is SGHVS and CDR2 is FQNEAQ. The CDR3 DNA reads as TGTGCCAGCAGTTACGGGGGGTGGGAGTACGAGCAGTACTTC. It encodes CASSYGGWEYEQYF.

The V gene is TRBV28, the J gene TRBJ2-7; TRBD2 agrees at 8 bases. This CDR3 is 14 amino acids long. The trim removed 3 bases at V and 6 bases at J, leaving 7 bases unmatched. Germline CDR1 and CDR2: MDHEN and SYDVKM. The CDR3 coding sequence is TGTGCCAGCAGTTTGGTTAGCGGGAAGGTCGAGCAGTACTTC. Amino acid sequence: CASSLVSGKVEQYF.

V is TRBV9 and J is TRBJ2-7, with 7 bases matching TRBD1. Looked up from germline, CDR1 is SGDLS and CDR2 is YYNGEE. This CDR3 spans 15 amino acids. The V gene end was trimmed by 3 bases and the J gene end by 2 bases; junction bases not matched to a gene: 8. CDR3 region: CASSEGTDLPYEQYF. CDR3 bases: TGTGCCAGCAGCGAGGGGACAGACCTTCCCTACGAGCAGTACTTC.

The chain employs TRBV7-2 and TRBJ2-3; 11 nucleotides line up with TRBD2. J lost 14 bases, V lost 3 bases, and 16 bases had no gene match. CDR3 size: 16 residues. Germline CDR1 SGHTA, CDR2 FQGNSA. CDR3 nucleotides: TGTGCCAGCAGCTTTGGCCTAGCGGGGGGAAATTTGGGGCTGTATTTT. This gives the protein CASSFGLAGGNLGLYF.

This clone was seen a few times. This chain links TRBV7-2 with TRBJ1-1; TRBD1 matches 7 bases. The V gene's germline CDR1 is SGHTA and CDR2 FQGNSA. The CDR3 length is 16 residues. The V gene end was trimmed by 1 base and the J gene end by 1 base; junction bases not matched to a gene: 6. Here the CDR3 DNA reads TGTGCCAGCAGCTTAGTAAGGGGGCGGGGGAACACTGAAGCTTTCTTT. Protein: CASSLVRGRGNTEAFF.

The V gene is TRBV25-1, the J gene TRBJ1-5; 7 bases are shared with TRBD1. This CDR3 has 16 residues. The J segment lost 4 bases and the V segment lost 6 bases, leaving 12 bases of the junction unmatched. Germline CDR1 reads MGHDK; CDR2 reads SYGVNS. CDR3 in amino acids: CASRDPPGDRNQPQHF. In nucleotides, the CDR3 is TGTGCCAGCAGAGACCCGCCTGGGGACAGAAATCAGCCCCAGCATTTT.

The chain uses TRBV5-1 and TRBJ2-7; 9 bases match TRBD1. V was pared by 3 bases and J by 4 bases, with 5 bases of the junction left unmatched. Germline V lookup: CDR1 SGHRS, CDR2 YFSETQ. The CDR3 sequence is 14 residues long. DNA of the CDR3: TGCGCCAGCAGCTCGGGACAGGGAACGTACGAGCAGTACTTC. Translated: CASSSGQGTYEQYF. The full variable domain, its missing parts supplied by reference TRBV5-1 and TRBJ2-7, is KAGVTQTPRYLIKTRGQQVTLSCSPISGHRSVSWYQQTPGQGLQFLFEYFSETQRNKGNFPGRFSGRQFSNSRSEMNVSTLELGDSALYLCASSSGQGTYEQYFGPGTRLTVT.

The V gene is TRBV9, the J gene TRBJ2-1; 11 nucleotides align to TRBD2. CDR3 size: 17 residues. Germline V lookup: CDR1 SGDLS, CDR2 YYNGEE. Trimming removed 0 bases from V and 10 bases from J; junction bases left unmatched: 12. CDR3 loop: CASSVGSVAGGPGEQFF. As DNA, the CDR3 is TGTGCCAGCAGCGTAGGGAGCGTAGCGGGGGGGCCCGGGGAGCAGTTCTTC.